This T cell receptor (beta chain) appears in the sequencing data of a study of blood T cell repertoires in COVID-19. Study in general: Acute and convalescent COVID-19 specimens originated in the United States, Italy and Spain. PBMCs, B-cell-depleted T cells, or T cells were the source of the cDNA or gDNA that made up the material.

The assay was immunoSEQ multiplex PCR, and TCRdb's table has in-frame clones only and misses some. The data contain roughly 250,000 clones, about 85% of them seen just once; the ten biggest clones take up about 6.9%. Membership in each cohort depended on participant-reported clinical history. CDR1 LGHNT and CDR2 FRNRAP come from the germline V gene. The CDR3 consists of 14 residues. Trimming removed 6 bases at V and 7 bases at J, with 15 bases between. Material: PBMCs or T cells enriched from blood (not recorded which). The chain employs TRBV12-5 and TRBJ1-4; tentatively, D is TRBD1 (5 bases). This TCR was recovered from a woman aged 30 to 39 with acute COVID-19. The CDR3 is CASGLGGVGEKLFF. The DNA of the CDR3 is TGTGCTAGTGGCCTGGGAGGGGTTGGTGAAAAACTGTTTTTT.